This passage covers 8 T cell receptor beta chains from one sample sequenced in a study of cytomegalovirus exposure and HLA in healthy donors. Sequencing used immunoSEQ multiplex PCR; TCRdb keeps in-frame clones, though not all of them. The data show about 240,000 clones, approximately 84% seen once. Sequencing used PBMCs. These receptor sequences come from a young woman in good health and CMV-seropositive.

J is TRBJ2-3 and V is TRBV28; a weak D match, TRBD2 (6 bases). This CDR3 contains 14 residues. V lost 2 bases and J 0 bases, leaving 6 bases between the germline ends. The germline V gene has CDR1 MDHEN and CDR2 SYDVKM. The CDR3 DNA reads TGTGCCAGCAGTTTAGCGGGAAGCACAGATACGCAGTATTTT. Its translation: CASSLAGSTDTQYF.

The rearrangement uses TRBV18 and TRBJ2-1; TRBD1 matches at 7 bases. With 3 bases clipped from V and 6 bases from J, the junction kept 8 bases outside the gene matches. CDR1 is KGHSH and CDR2 is LQKENI in the germline V gene. The CDR3 totals 15 residues. The DNA for the CDR3 is TGTGCCAGCTCACCGAGACAGGGATCAGGCAATGAGCAGTTCTTC. Translated, it gives CASSPRQGSGNEQFF. The full variable domain, in which reference TRBV18 and TRBJ2-1 provide the parts outside the CDR3, is NAGVMQNPRHLVRRRGQEARLRCSPMKGHSHVYWYRQLPEEGLKFMVYLQKENIIDESGMPKERFSAEFPKEGPSILRIQQVVRGDSAAYFCASSPRQGSGNEQFFGPGTRLTVL.

The chain recombines TRBV5-1 with TRBJ2-5; a possible D gene is TRBD2 (7 bases). The CDR3 spans 16 residues. Per germline, CDR1 SGHRS and CDR2 YFSETQ. V gave up 0 bases and J gave up 4 bases, with 16 bases separating them. Written as DNA, the CDR3 is TGCGCCAGCAGCTTGGTTGGGGGGGCGCCTTCAGAGACCCAGTACTTC. Translation gives CASSLVGGAPSETQYF.

The gene calls are TRBV5-1 and TRBJ1-1, with no clear D. The CDR3 spans 14 residues. V lost 2 bases to trimming and J lost 1 base, with 9 bases between them. Germline V lookup: CDR1 SGHRS, CDR2 YFSETQ. In DNA, the CDR3 is TGCGCCAGCAGCTTCGCCAGTGGGAACACTGAAGCTTTCTTT. It is translated as CASSFASGNTEAFF. Full variable domain (outside the CDR3, taken from reference TRBV5-1 and TRBJ1-1): KAGVTQTPRYLIKTRGQQVTLSCSPISGHRSVSWYQQTPGQGLQFLFEYFSETQRNKGNFPGRFSGRQFSNSRSEMNVSTLELGDSALYLCASSFASGNTEAFFGQGTRLTVV.

For the CDR3, the DNA is TGTGCCAGTAGTACTACGGGTAGGGACAGGGGGGAAGCTTTCTTT. Translation: CASSTTGRDRGEAFF. The chain is built from TRBV19 and TRBJ1-1; 11 nucleotides agree with TRBD1. Germline V CDR1 and CDR2: LNHDA, SQIVND (reference sequence). Trimming at V came to 4 bases and at J to 8 bases, leaving 9 bases not matched to a gene. CDR3 length equals 15 residues.

The J gene is TRBJ1-1, the V gene TRBV27; D gene uncertain. The CDR3 spans 16 residues. From germline, CDR1 is MNHEY and CDR2 SMNVEV (reference sequence). Trimming took 2 bases from V and 0 from J, leaving 13 bases between them. CDR3 region: CASSLSYRQVNTEAFF. CDR3 coding DNA: TGTGCCAGCAGTTTAAGTTATCGACAAGTGAACACTGAAGCTTTCTTT.

This chain connects TRBV7-8 to TRBJ1-1; D perhaps matches TRBD1 (6 bases). The CDR3 runs 17 residues. V lost 2 bases, J lost 4 bases, and 20 bases lay in between. Looked up from germline, CDR1 is SGHVS and CDR2 is FQNEAQ. CDR3 bases: TGTGCCAGCAGCTTACGCCCGTTGGGGGCAGTAGGCACTGAAGCTTTCTTT. Translating gives CASSLRPLGAVGTEAFF.

The chain is built from TRBV4-1 and TRBJ2-3; TRBD2 aligns across 11 bases. CDR3 length: 14 amino acids. V lost 9 bases and J lost 6; bases outside the gene matches: 8. CDR1 is MGHRA and CDR2 is YSYEKL in the germline V gene. The chain's CDR3 is CASKIAGGVDTQYF. As DNA, the CDR3 is TGCGCCAGTAAAATAGCGGGAGGGGTTGATACGCAGTATTTT.